This TCR beta chain was recorded in a study of shared clonotypes between healthy human individuals. Assay: immunoSEQ multiplex PCR; the TCRdb copy retains only in-frame clones and omits some. The sample holds approximately 700,000 clones, about 80% seen once. This CDR3 comprises 16 residues. From germline, CDR1 is MDHEN and CDR2 SYDVKM. Trimming cost V 6 bases and J 6 bases; bases outside gene matches: 7. Sequences were obtained from memory CD4+ T cells sorted from blood. Subset of the sample: CD45RA-negative fraction. This rearrangement joins TRBV28 to TRBJ2-1, with 14 bases that match TRBD2. The receptor's source is a woman in her 30s in good health. The CDR3 spells CASSTRTSGRFNEQFF. The CDR3 bases are TGTGCCAGCAGCACTAGGACTAGCGGGAGGTTCAATGAGCAGTTCTTC.